This entry is about one T cell receptor beta chain. The data derive from a study of blood T cell repertoires in COVID-19. Study details: Samples taken during acute and convalescent COVID-19 were collected in the United States, Italy and Spain. T cells, B-cell-depleted T cells, or PBMCs provided the cDNA or gDNA that served as material.

This CDR3 has 13 amino acids. V lost 3 bases and J 7 bases, leaving 12 bases between the germline ends. How the authors handled the data: Amplification of reference gene primers provided the estimated nucleated cell counts. Repertoires were generated with immunoSEQ multiplex PCR, while TCRdb's copy carries only in-frame clones and drops some. The D gene and trimming were derived from the DNA, and the V and J assignments and clone size from that table. Seen here are around 170,000 clones, about four fifths observed once, and the top ten hold roughly 15%. The J gene is TRBJ1-1, the V gene TRBV12-3 or TRBV12-4, with TRBD1 as a possible D gene (6 bases). The source of this sequence is a man between 18 and 35 years old with active or convalescent COVID-19. Sequenced sample: peripheral blood. CDR3 in DNA: TGTGCCAGCAGTTTTCCACAGGGCTTTGAAGCTTTCTTT. Protein: CASSFPQGFEAFF.